Sequencing of this T cell receptor (beta chain) was carried out in a study of Ad26.COV2.S vaccination and SARS-CoV-2 variants. The sample holds one count of this clone. Indicated treatment: some 19 received Ad26.COV2.S at low or high dose, single or two shots; roughly five received placebo; per-sample allocation not given. It was on day 63 after the first vaccine or placebo injection that samples were taken. Profiling relied on immunoSEQ multiplex PCR, and the TCRdb table lists in-frame clones only, not all of them. The sample lists fewer than 800,000 clones, 89% occurring once. Trimming cost V 4 bases and J 2 bases; bases outside gene matches: 4. The CDR3 loop spans 16 amino acids. Per the germline V gene, CDR1 is LGHNA and CDR2 is YNFKEQ.

The TCR comes from a person aged 18-65 years who received the Ad26.COV2.S COVID-19 vaccine or a placebo. This specimen consisted of peripheral blood, obtained in a trial of Ad26.COV2.S vaccine versus placebo. The chain uses TRBV4-2 and TRBJ2-7, with 14 bases fitting TRBD2. CDR3 DNA: TGTGCCAGCAGCCCTTCGACTAGCGGGAGGGCCTACGAGCAGTACTTC. Protein: CASSPSTSGRAYEQYF.